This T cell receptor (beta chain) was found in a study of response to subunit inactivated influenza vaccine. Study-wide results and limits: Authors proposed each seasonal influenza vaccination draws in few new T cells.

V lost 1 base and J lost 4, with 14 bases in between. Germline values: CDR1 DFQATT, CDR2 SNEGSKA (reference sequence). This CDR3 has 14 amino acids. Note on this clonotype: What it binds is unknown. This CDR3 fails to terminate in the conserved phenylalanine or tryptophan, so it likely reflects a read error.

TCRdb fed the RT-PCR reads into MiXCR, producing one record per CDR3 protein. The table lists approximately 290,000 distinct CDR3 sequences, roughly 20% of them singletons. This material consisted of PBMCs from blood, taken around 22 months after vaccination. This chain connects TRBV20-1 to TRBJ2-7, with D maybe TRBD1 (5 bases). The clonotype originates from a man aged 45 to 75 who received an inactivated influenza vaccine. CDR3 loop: CSARVGARRYEQYL. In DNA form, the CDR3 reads TGCAGTGCTAGAGTAGGGGCAAGAAGGTACGAGCAGTACCTC.